What follows are 30 T cell receptor beta chains derived from one specimen sequenced in a study of cytomegalovirus exposure and HLA in healthy donors. The primer mix had 60 Vbeta and 13 Jbeta primers. The table came from immunoSEQ multiplex PCR; TCRdb's copy has only in-frame clones and leaves some out. The table records about 180,000 clones, 76% of them present only once. Sample: PBMCs. The receptors come from a man between 18 and 29 years old in good health and CMV-seronegative.

DNA for the CDR3: TGTGCCAGCAGTGATCCACAGGGGTCCACTGAAGCTTTCTTT. Translating it yields CASSDPQGSTEAFF. V usage is TRBV25-1 and J usage is TRBJ1-1; 7 bases map to TRBD1. CDR3 length equals 14 residues. V gave up 3 bases and J gave up 4 bases; unmatched junction bases: 5. CDR1 MGHDK and CDR2 SYGVNS come from the germline V gene. Based on the CDR3 plus reference TRBV25-1 and TRBJ1-1, the full variable domain is EADIYQTPRYLVIGTGKKITLECSQTMGHDKMYWYQQDPGMELHLIHYSYGVNSTEKGDLSSESTVSRIRTEHFPLTLESARPSHTSQYLCASSDPQGSTEAFFGQGTRLTVV.

The V and J genes are TRBV2 and TRBJ2-4; 11 bases are a match to TRBD2. The CDR3 consists of 16 residues. V gave up 6 bases and J gave up 3 bases; unmatched junction bases: 7. The V gene's germline CDR1 is SNHLY and CDR2 FYNNEI. CDR3 region: CASRATSGGDKNIQYF. CDR3 bases: TGTGCCAGCAGGGCTACTAGCGGGGGAGACAAAAACATTCAGTACTTC. Full variable domain (missing parts from reference TRBV2 and TRBJ2-4): EPEVTQTPSHQVTQMGQEVILRCVPISNHLYFYWYRQILGQKVEFLVSFYNNEISEKSEIFDDQFSVERPDGSNFTLKIRSTKLEDSAMYFCASRATSGGDKNIQYFGAGTRLSVL.

The chain employs TRBV27 and TRBJ2-4, with a tentative D call TRBD1 (6 bases). V was pared by 4 bases and J by 1 base, with 17 bases between. Per the germline V gene, CDR1 is MNHEY and CDR2 is SMNVEV (reference sequence). The CDR3 extends over 17 amino acids. The chain's CDR3 is CASSSPRMGAAKNIQYF. The CDR3 DNA reads as TGTGCCAGCAGTTCCCCCCGGATGGGGGCTGCCAAAAACATTCAGTACTTC.

The V gene is TRBV10-3, the J gene TRBJ1-2; 8 bases are shared with TRBD1. The J segment lost 7 bases and the V segment lost 2 bases, leaving 9 bases of the junction unmatched. Germline V CDR1 and CDR2: ENHRY, SYGVKD. This CDR3 spans 15 amino acids. CDR3 sequence (DNA): TGTGCCATCAGTGAGGACCGACAGGGGCTGGGTGGCTACACCTTC. Translating gives CAISEDRQGLGGYTF.

This chain links TRBV27 with TRBJ2-3, with 8 nucleotides matching TRBD2. The CDR3 is 19 amino acids. In germline, CDR1 is MNHEY, CDR2 SMNVEV (reference sequence). J gave up 0 bases and V 4 bases, and 15 bases lay outside the gene matches. CDR3 amino acids: CASSSGSGGPLRSTDTQYF. CDR3 in DNA: TGTGCCAGCAGTTCAGGTTCGGGAGGGCCCTTAAGGAGCACAGATACGCAGTATTTT.

The J gene is TRBJ2-6, the V gene TRBV12-2; the DNA was not compared with TRBD1, the D call given in the table. TRBV12-2 is a known pseudogene. The CDR3 totals 21 residues. The CDR3 protein is CASPTSSLYSQGQAGANVLTF. DNA for the CDR3: TGTGCAAGTCCTACCTCATCCCTCTATTCACAGGGGCAGGCCGGGGCCAACGTCCTGACTTTC.

The rearrangement links TRBV27 to TRBJ1-5; no clear D. V lost 3 bases and J 6 bases, leaving 6 bases between the germline ends. The CDR3 extends over 12 amino acids. Germline values: CDR1 MNHEY, CDR2 SMNVEV (reference sequence). CDR3 sequence: CASSFLSQPQHF. In nucleotides, the CDR3 is TGTGCCAGCAGTTTCTTGAGTCAGCCCCAGCATTTT.

V gene TRBV6-1 combines with J gene TRBJ2-5, with 12 bases lining up with TRBD2. Germline trimming cut 4 bases from V and 4 bases from J; bases unmatched to any gene: 4. CDR1 MNHNS and CDR2 SASEGT come from the germline V gene. CDR3 length equals 15 residues. The CDR3 protein is CASSAASGRVETQYF. The CDR3 region has the DNA TGTGCCAGCAGTGCCGCTAGCGGGAGGGTAGAGACCCAGTACTTC.

This clone was picked up a small number of times. The chain recombines TRBV4-1 with TRBJ2-7; 8 positions agree with TRBD2. This CDR3 region has 19 residues. CDR1 is MGHRA and CDR2 is YSYEKL in the germline V gene. After removal of 2 bases from V and 3 bases from J, the junction contained 18 bases not matched to a gene. CDR3 nucleotides: TGCGCCAGCAGCCAATCCATCGGGGATTTAGCGGGGAATAACTACGAGCAGTACTTC. Protein sequence: CASSQSIGDLAGNNYEQYF.

This chain uses TRBV28 with TRBJ2-7; TRBD1 matches 12 bases. The CDR3 has 17 residues. Trimming removed 3 bases from V and 2 bases from J; junction bases left unmatched: 8. Per the germline V gene, CDR1 is MDHEN and CDR2 is SYDVKM. The CDR3 DNA sequence: TGTGCCAGCAGTTTGCCCGAGGGACAGGGGGCCCCCTACGAGCAGTACTTC. Protein: CASSLPEGQGAPYEQYF.

The chain combines TRBV19 with TRBJ2-3, with D possibly matching TRBD1 (5 bases). V was cut by 7 bases and J by 1 base, with 9 bases left in between. CDR3 length equals 13 residues. In germline, CDR1 is LNHDA, CDR2 SQIVND (reference sequence). The DNA for the CDR3 is TGTGCCAGTACTGGGGCGGGCACAGATACGCAGTATTTT. Translated: CASTGAGTDTQYF.

The count of this clone is one. The chain is built from TRBV15 and TRBJ1-4, with D uncertain. CDR1 and CDR2 from the germline V gene are LNHNV and YYDKDF (reference sequence). Trimming cost V 6 bases and J 3 bases, with 14 bases left between them. The CDR3 loop spans 15 amino acids. CDR3 residues: CATRREVAANEKLFF. As DNA, the CDR3 is TGTGCCACCAGGCGAGAGGTTGCCGCTAATGAAAAACTGTTTTTT.

The chain recombines TRBV28 with TRBJ2-7; 7 bases map to TRBD2. The V gene's germline CDR1 is MDHEN and CDR2 SYDVKM. The CDR3 extends over 15 amino acids. V shed 6 bases and J 0 bases; nucleotides not matched to a gene: 8. The DNA for the CDR3 is TGTGCCAGCAGGACCAGCGGGGCAAGCTCCTACGAGCAGTACTTC. It yields the protein CASRTSGASSYEQYF.

The rearrangement links TRBV5-6 to TRBJ1-5; TRBD1 matches at 7 bases. The CDR3 consists of 15 residues. Trimming took 4 bases from V and 3 from J; bases not matched to a gene: 7. Looked up from germline, CDR1 is SGHDT and CDR2 is YYEEEE. CDR3 loop: CASSITGVYNQPQHF. CDR3 nucleotides: TGTGCCAGCAGCATCACAGGGGTCTACAATCAGCCCCAGCATTTT.

V usage is TRBV2 and J usage is TRBJ2-3, with 8 nucleotides matching TRBD1. Germline CDR1 reads SNHLY; CDR2 reads FYNNEI. The CDR3 has 17 amino acids. V was pared by 7 bases and J by 1 base, with 13 bases of the junction left unmatched. The chain's CDR3 is CASNPTTGTGRTDTQYF. DNA for the CDR3: TGTGCCAGCAATCCGACCACCGGGACAGGACGCACAGATACGCAGTATTTT.

The V gene is TRBV28, the J gene TRBJ1-5; D is undetermined. The CDR3 is 15 residues long. The V gene's germline CDR1 is MDHEN and CDR2 SYDVKM. The V end lost 6 bases, the J end lost 2 bases, and 14 bases lay between the germline ends. CDR3 region: CASSPGYIRNQPQHF. The CDR3 nucleotides are TGTGCCAGCAGCCCGGGGTATATACGCAATCAGCCCCAGCATTTT.

The chain joins TRBV2 to TRBJ1-4, with no clear D. Germline values: CDR1 SNHLY, CDR2 FYNNEI. CDR3 length: 15 amino acids. V was cut by 5 bases and J by 2 bases, with 12 bases left in between. The CDR3 loop reads CASSPEGSTNEKLFF. The CDR3 coding sequence is TGTGCCAGCAGTCCTGAGGGTTCGACTAATGAAAAACTGTTTTTT.

The chain joins TRBV7-6 to TRBJ1-5, with 7 bases lining up with TRBD1. Germline V gene data show CDR1 as SGHVS and CDR2 as FNYEAQ. The trim removed 5 bases at V and 5 bases at J, leaving 9 bases unmatched. CDR3 length: 15 residues. The CDR3: CASSPDNRGYQPQHF. The CDR3 DNA reads TGTGCCAGCAGCCCCGACAACAGGGGATATCAGCCCCAGCATTTT.

The chain is built from TRBV7-9 and TRBJ2-7, with D unclear. This CDR3 spans 13 amino acids. Between the trimmed V and J ends, which lost 2 bases and 6 bases, there was a span of 11 bases. Germline CDR1 is SEHNR and CDR2 is FQNEAQ (reference sequence). The CDR3 sequence: CASSLSLRSEQYF. The CDR3 region has the DNA TGTGCCAGCAGCTTATCTCTGCGGAGCGAGCAGTACTTC. The whole variable domain, filled in from reference TRBV7-9 and TRBJ2-7, reads DTGVSQNPRHKITKRGQNVTFRCDPISEHNRLYWYRQTLGQGPEFLTYFQNEAQLEKSRLLSDRFSAERPKGSFSTLEIQRTEQGDSAMYLCASSLSLRSEQYFGPGTRLTVT.

This chain links TRBV2 with TRBJ2-5, with unresolved D. Deletions cut 2 bases from V and 5 bases from J, with 3 bases between. This CDR3 region has 11 residues. The germline CDR1 and CDR2 sequences are SNHLY and FYNNEI. CDR3 in DNA: TGTGCCAGCAGTGAACGGGAGACCCAGTACTTC. It yields the protein CASSERETQYF.

This clone was seen only once. The rearrangement joins TRBV7-9 to TRBJ2-7; 7 nucleotides match TRBD2. The V gene's germline CDR1 is SEHNR and CDR2 FQNEAQ (reference sequence). Unmatched junction bases numbered 5, after V lost 2 bases and J lost 1 base. CDR3 length: 15 residues. The CDR3 here is CASSLYAGESYEQYF. The CDR3 nucleotides are TGTGCCAGCAGCTTATACGCGGGAGAGTCCTACGAGCAGTACTTC.

This chain joins TRBV27 and TRBJ1-5, with D perhaps TRBD1 (5 bases). Germline lookup yields CDR1 MNHEY and CDR2 SMNVEV (reference sequence). Trimming removed 11 bases from V and 1 base from J, with 15 bases in between. This CDR3 contains 14 residues. CDR3 protein: CAVGVRGSNQPQHF. CDR3 DNA: TGTGCCGTCGGGGTTCGGGGGAGCAATCAGCCCCAGCATTTT.

J is TRBJ2-7 and V is TRBV6-6, with TRBD1 matching 8 bases. CDR1 and CDR2 from the germline V gene are MNHNY and SVGAGI (reference sequence). The CDR3 contains 14 residues. V trimming: 7 bases; J trimming: 5 bases; junction bases outside the gene matches: 10. CDR3 sequence: CASTMDRVVHEQYF. For the CDR3, the DNA is TGTGCCAGCACTATGGACAGGGTGGTACACGAGCAGTACTTC.

This chain uses TRBV21-1 with TRBJ1-2. TRBV21-1 is recorded as a pseudogene. The length of the CDR3 is 12 residues. In DNA form, the CDR3 reads TGTGCCAGTCCGAAAATCGGCTATGGCTACACCTTC. As protein: CASPKIGYGYTF.

J is TRBJ2-1 and V is TRBV7-8, with D unresolved. The CDR3 length is 15 residues. CDR1 SGHVS and CDR2 FQNEAQ come from the germline V gene. Trimming removed 6 bases at V and 2 bases at J, with 14 bases between. The CDR3 spells CASSSGSLTYNEQFF. The DNA of the CDR3 is TGTGCCAGCAGTTCAGGATCCCTGACCTACAATGAGCAGTTCTTC.

This clone was observed once. The V gene is TRBV5-1, the J gene TRBJ2-5, with a weak D call TRBD2 (6 bases). Matching the DNA end better, TRBJ2-7 makes the J call doubtful. From germline, CDR1 is SGHRS and CDR2 YFSETQ. The CDR3 loop spans 15 amino acids. The CDR3 loop reads CASSFGTGSSYEQYF. DNA of the CDR3: TGCGCCAGCAGCTTCGGGACTGGGAGCTCCTACGAGCAGTACTTC.

V and J are TRBV5-1 and TRBJ1-2; tentatively, D is TRBD1 (6 bases). The V gene's germline CDR1 is SGHRS and CDR2 YFSETQ. V lost 1 base and J lost 7, with 11 bases in between. This CDR3 has 13 residues. The CDR3 DNA is TGCGCCAGCAGCTTGCCCTCAGGGGCTGGCTACACCTTC. Encoded protein: CASSLPSGAGYTF.

The rearrangement uses TRBV19 and TRBJ2-7; 8 nucleotides align to TRBD1. V lost 4 bases to trimming and J lost 2 bases; unmatched junction nucleotides: 4. The CDR3 runs to 14 residues. Germline V gene lookup returns CDR1 LNHDA and CDR2 SQIVND (reference sequence). The DNA of the CDR3 is TGTGCCAGTAGTAATCAGGGGGCCCCCTACGAGCAGTACTTC. Translating gives CASSNQGAPYEQYF.

Remarks on this clone: The sample has other DNA sequences that encode this CDR3 too. The gene calls are TRBV28 and TRBJ1-2, with 7 bases that match TRBD1. Looked up from germline, CDR1 is MDHEN and CDR2 is SYDVKM. The CDR3 runs to 11 residues. Trimming took 11 bases from V and 4 from J; bases not matched to a gene: 4. Written as DNA, the CDR3 is TGTGCCGCAGGGGGGTTCTATGGCTACACCTTC. Its translation: CAAGGFYGYTF.

The chain couples TRBV28 to TRBJ2-2; D is perhaps TRBD1 (5 bases). The CDR3 runs to 16 residues. Germline lookup yields CDR1 MDHEN and CDR2 SYDVKM. The V gene lost 4 bases and the J gene lost 2 bases, with 14 bases spanning the gap. The CDR3: CASSSPQGLNTGELFF. Written as DNA, the CDR3 is TGTGCCAGCAGTTCCCCCCAGGGCCTAAACACCGGGGAGCTGTTTTTT.